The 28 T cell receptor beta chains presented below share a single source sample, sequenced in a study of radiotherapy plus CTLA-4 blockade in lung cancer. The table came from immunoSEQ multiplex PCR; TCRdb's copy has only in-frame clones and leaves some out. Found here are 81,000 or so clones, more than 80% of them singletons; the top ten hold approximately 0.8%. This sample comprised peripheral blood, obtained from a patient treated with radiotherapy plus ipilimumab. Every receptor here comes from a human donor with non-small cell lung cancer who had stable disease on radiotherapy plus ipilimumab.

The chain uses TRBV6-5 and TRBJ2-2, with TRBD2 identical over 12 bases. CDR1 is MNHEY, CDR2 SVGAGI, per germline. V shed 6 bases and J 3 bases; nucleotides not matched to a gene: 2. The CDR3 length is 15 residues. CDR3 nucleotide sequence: TGTGCCAGCAGCAGACTAGCGGGGGACACCGGGGAGCTGTTTTTT. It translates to CASSRLAGDTGELFF.

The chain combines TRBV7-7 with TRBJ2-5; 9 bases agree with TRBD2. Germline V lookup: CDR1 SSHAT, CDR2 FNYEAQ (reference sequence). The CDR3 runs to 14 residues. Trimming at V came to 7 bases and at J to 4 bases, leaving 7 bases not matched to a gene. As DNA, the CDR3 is TGTGCCAGCAACGGCGGGGGGGCCGGAGAGACCCAGTACTTC. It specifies CASNGGGAGETQYF.

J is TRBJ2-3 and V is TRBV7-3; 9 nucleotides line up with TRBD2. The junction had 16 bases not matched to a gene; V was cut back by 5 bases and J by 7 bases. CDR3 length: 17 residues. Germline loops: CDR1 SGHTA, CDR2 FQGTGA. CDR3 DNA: TGTGCCAGCAGCCCCAATCAAGCGGGCGGGAGGGACTATACGCAGTATTTT. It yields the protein CASSPNQAGGRDYTQYF.

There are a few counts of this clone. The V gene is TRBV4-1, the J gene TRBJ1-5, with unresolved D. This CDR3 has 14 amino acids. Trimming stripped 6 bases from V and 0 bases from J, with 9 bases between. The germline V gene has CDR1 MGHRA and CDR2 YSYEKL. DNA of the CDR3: TGCGCCAGCAGTAAGGGAGATAGCAATCAGCCCCAGCATTTT. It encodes CASSKGDSNQPQHF.

The CDR3 sequence: CASSKRGGVDLYGYTF. CDR3 in DNA: TGTGCCAGCAGCAAACGAGGGGGGGTCGACCTCTATGGCTACACCTTC. This sequence joins TRBV21-1 and TRBJ1-2. TRBV21-1 is flagged as a pseudogene. The CDR3 consists of 16 residues.

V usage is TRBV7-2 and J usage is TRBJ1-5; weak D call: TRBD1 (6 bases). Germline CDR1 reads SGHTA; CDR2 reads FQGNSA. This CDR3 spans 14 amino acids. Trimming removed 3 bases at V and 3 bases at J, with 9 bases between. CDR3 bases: TGTGCCAGCAGCTTCGGACAGAACAATCAGCCCCAGCATTTT. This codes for CASSFGQNNQPQHF.

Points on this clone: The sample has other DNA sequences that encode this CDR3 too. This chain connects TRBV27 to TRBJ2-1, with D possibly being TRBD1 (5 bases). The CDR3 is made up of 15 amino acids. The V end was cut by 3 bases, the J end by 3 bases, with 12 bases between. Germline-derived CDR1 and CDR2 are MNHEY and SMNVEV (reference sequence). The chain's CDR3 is CASSFRAGNYNEQFF. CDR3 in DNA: TGTGCCAGCAGTTTTAGGGCAGGGAACTACAATGAGCAGTTCTTC.

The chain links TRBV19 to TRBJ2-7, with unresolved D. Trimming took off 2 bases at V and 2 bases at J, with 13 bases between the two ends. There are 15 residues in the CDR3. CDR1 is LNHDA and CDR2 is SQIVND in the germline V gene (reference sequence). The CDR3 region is CASSIQAQAAYEQYF. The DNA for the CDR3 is TGTGCCAGTAGTATACAGGCCCAAGCTGCCTACGAGCAGTACTTC. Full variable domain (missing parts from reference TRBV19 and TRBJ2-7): DGGITQSPKYLFRKEGQNVTLSCEQNLNHDAMYWYRQDPGQGLRLIYYSQIVNDFQKGDIAEGYSVSREKKESFPLTVTSAQKNPTAFYLCASSIQAQAAYEQYFGPGTRLTVT.

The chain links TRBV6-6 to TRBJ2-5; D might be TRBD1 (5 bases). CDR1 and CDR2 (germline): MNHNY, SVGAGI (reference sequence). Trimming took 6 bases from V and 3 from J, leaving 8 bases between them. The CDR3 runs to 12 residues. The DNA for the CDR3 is TGTGCCAGCAGGACAGCCGAAGAGACCCAGTACTTC. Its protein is CASRTAEETQYF.

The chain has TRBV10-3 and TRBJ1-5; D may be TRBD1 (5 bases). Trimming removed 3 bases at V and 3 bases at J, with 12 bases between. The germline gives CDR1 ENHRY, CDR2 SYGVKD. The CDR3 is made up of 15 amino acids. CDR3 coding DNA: TGTGCCATCAGTGACGGGGCAGGAATCAATCAGCCCCAGCATTTT. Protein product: CAISDGAGINQPQHF.

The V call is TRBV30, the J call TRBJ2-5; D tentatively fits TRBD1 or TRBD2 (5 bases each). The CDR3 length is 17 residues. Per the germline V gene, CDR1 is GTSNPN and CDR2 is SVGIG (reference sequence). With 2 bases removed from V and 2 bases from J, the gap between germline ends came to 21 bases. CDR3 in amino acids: CAWSKGGAGSYQETQYF. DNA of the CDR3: TGTGCCTGGAGTAAGGGTGGGGCGGGCTCCTATCAAGAGACCCAGTACTTC. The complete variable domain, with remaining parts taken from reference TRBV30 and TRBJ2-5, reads SQTIHQWPATLVQPVGSPLSLECTVEGTSNPNLYWYRQAAGRGLQLLFYSVGIGQISSEVPQNLSASRPQDRQFILSSKKLLLSDSGFYLCAWSKGGAGSYQETQYFGPGTRLLVL.

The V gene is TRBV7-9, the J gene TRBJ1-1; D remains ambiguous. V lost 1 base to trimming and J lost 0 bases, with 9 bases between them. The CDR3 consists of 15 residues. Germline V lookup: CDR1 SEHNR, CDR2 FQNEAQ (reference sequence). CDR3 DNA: TGTGCCAGCAGCTTAGGGTCCTGGGTGAACACTGAAGCTTTCTTT. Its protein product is CASSLGSWVNTEAFF.

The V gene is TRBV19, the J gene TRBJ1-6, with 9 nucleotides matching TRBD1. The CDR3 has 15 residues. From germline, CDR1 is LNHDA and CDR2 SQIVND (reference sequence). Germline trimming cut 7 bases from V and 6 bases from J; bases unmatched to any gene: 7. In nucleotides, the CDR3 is TGTGCCAGTACCGTACAGGGGGCGAGTAATTCACCCCTCCACTTT. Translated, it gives CASTVQGASNSPLHF.

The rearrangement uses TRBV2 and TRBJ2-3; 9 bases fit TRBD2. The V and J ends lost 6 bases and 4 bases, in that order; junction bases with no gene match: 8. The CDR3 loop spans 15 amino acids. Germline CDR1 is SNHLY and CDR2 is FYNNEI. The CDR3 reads CASSRAGGVPDTQYF. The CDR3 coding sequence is TGTGCCAGCAGCCGAGCGGGGGGAGTCCCAGATACGCAGTATTTT. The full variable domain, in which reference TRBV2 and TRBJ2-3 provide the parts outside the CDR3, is EPEVTQTPSHQVTQMGQEVILRCVPISNHLYFYWYRQILGQKVEFLVSFYNNEISEKSEIFDDQFSVERPDGSNFTLKIRSTKLEDSAMYFCASSRAGGVPDTQYFGPGTRLTVL.

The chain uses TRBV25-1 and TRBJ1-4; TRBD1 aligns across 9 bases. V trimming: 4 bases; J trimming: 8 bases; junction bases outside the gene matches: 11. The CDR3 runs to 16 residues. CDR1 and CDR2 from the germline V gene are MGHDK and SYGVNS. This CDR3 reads CASSGAGTGRREKLFF. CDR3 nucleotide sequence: TGTGCCAGCAGTGGTGCCGGGACAGGGCGAAGGGAAAAACTGTTTTTT.

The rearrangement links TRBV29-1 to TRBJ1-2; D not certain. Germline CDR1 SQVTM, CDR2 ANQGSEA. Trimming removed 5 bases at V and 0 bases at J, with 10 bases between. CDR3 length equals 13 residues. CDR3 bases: TGCAGCGTTCGCGAGAGAGCTAACTATGGCTACACCTTC. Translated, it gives CSVRERANYGYTF.

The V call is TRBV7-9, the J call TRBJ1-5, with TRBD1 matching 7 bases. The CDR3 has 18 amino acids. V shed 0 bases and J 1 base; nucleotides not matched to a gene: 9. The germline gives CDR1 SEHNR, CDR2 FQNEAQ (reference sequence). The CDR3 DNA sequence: TGTGCCAGCAGCTTAGCGAGGGGGCTGACAGGGAGCAATCAGCCCCAGCATTTT. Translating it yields CASSLARGLTGSNQPQHF.

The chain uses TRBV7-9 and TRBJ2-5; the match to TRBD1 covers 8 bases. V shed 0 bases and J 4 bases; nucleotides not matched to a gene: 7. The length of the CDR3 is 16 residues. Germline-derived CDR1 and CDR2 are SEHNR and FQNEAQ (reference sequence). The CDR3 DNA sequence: TGTGCCAGCAGCTTAGCGCGCTCGGACAGGGTAGAGACCCAGTACTTC. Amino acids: CASSLARSDRVETQYF.

The CDR3 DNA reads as TGTGCCAGCTCAGCTCGACAGGGGGCAACAGATACGCAGTATTTT. This encodes CASSARQGATDTQYF. This chain uses TRBV18 with TRBJ2-3, with 10 bases lining up with TRBD1. The J segment lost 3 bases and the V segment lost 5 bases, leaving 5 bases of the junction unmatched. The CDR3 has 15 residues. CDR1 KGHSH and CDR2 LQKENI come from the germline V gene.

As DNA, the CDR3 is TGTGCCAGCAGCGCCGGACTAGCGCGCTTATCTGAGGAGCAGTACTTC. Protein sequence: CASSAGLARLSEEQYF. V gene TRBV7-3 combines with J gene TRBJ2-7, with TRBD2 matching over 9 bases. This CDR3 contains 16 residues. Trimming at V came to 5 bases and at J to 7 bases, leaving 15 bases not matched to a gene. Germline CDR1 SGHTA, CDR2 FQGTGA.

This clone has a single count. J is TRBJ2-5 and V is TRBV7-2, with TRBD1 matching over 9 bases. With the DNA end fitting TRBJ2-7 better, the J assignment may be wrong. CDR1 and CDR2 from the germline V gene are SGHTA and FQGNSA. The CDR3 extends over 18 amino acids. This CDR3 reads CASSLATAATGGHYEQYF. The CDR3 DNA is TGTGCCAGCAGCTTAGCAACTGCTGCGACAGGGGGACACTACGAGCAGTACTTC.

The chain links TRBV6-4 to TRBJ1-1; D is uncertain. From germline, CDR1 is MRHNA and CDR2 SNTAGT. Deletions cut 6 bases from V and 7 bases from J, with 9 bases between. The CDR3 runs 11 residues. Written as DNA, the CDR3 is TGTGCCAGCAGAGCGGACCTTGAAGCTTTCTTT. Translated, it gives CASRADLEAFF.

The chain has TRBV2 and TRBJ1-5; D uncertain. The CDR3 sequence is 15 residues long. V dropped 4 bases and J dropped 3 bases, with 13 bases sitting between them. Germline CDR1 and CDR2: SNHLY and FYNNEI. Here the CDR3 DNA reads TGTGCCAGCAGTGGCGGAACAGTGGACAATCAGCCCCAGCATTTT. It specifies CASSGGTVDNQPQHF.

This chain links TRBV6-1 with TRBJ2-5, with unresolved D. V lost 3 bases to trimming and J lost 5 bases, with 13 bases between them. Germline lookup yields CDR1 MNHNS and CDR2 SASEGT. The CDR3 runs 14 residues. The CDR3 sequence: CASSDMGSRETQYF. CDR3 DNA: TGTGCCAGCAGTGACATGGGGTCCAGGGAGACCCAGTACTTC.

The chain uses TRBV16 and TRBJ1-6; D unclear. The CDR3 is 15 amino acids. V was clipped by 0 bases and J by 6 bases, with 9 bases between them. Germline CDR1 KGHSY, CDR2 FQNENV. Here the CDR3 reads CASSQSGLLNSPLHF. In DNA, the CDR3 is TGTGCCAGCAGCCAATCGGGCCTCCTTAATTCACCCCTCCACTTT.

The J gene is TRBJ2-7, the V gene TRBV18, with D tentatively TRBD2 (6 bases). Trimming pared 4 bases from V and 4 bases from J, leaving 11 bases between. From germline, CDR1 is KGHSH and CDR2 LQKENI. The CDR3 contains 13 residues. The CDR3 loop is CASSRGTGYEQYF. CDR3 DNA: TGTGCCAGCTCACGCGGGACGGGATACGAGCAGTACTTC.

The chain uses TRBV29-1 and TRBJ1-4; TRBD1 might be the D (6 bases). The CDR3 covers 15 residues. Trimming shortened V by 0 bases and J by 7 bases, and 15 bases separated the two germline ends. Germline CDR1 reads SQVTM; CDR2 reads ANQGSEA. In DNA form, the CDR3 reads TGCAGCGTTGAAGATCTAGGGGGGCGCGGTGAAAAACTGTTTTTT. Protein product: CSVEDLGGRGEKLFF.

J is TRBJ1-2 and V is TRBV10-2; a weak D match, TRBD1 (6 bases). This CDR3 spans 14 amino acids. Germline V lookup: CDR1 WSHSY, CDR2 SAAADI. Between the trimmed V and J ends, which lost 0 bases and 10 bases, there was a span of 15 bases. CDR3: CASSESGQRGDYTF. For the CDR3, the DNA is TGCGCCAGCAGTGAGTCGGGACAAAGAGGGGACTACACCTTC.